This TCR beta chain emerged from a study of neurological immune-mediated disorders. TCRdb re-called the 5' RACE reads through MiXCR, storing one row per CDR3 protein. This sample has 49,000 or so distinct CDR3 sequences; roughly 17% occur once, and the top ten carry roughly 4%. The CDR3 extends over 15 amino acids. Germline lookup yields CDR1 KGHDR and CDR2 SFDVKD. As regards this clonotype: One junction end disagrees with the germline gene, perhaps due to a read error.

The receptor was derived from a man between 60 and 70 years old in good health. The chain recombines TRBV24-1 with TRBJ2-1; D assignment may be TRBD1 or TRBD2 (6 bases each). Sequencing was performed on PBMCs. The CDR3 bases are TGTGCCACCAGTGATGAGCCGGGGGCCTCGGATGAACAGTTCTTC. It is translated as CATSDEPGASDEQFF.